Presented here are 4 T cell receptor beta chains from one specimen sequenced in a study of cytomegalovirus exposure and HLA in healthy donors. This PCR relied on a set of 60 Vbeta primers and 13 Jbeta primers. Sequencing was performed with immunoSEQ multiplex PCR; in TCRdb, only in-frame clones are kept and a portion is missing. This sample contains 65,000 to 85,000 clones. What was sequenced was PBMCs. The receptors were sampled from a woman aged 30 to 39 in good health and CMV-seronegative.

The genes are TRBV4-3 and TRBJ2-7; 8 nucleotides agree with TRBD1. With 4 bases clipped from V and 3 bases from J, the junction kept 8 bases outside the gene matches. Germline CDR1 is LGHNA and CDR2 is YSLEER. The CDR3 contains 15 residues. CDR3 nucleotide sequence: TGCGCCAGCAGCCTTGGACAGGGAACAGACTACGAGCAGTACTTC. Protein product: CASSLGQGTDYEQYF.

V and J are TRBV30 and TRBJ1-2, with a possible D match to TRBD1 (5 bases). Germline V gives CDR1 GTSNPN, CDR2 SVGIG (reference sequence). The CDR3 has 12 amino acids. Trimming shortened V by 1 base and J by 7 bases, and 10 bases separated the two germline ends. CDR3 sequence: CAWSEQACGYTF. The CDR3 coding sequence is TGTGCCTGGAGTGAACAGGCTTGTGGCTACACCTTC.

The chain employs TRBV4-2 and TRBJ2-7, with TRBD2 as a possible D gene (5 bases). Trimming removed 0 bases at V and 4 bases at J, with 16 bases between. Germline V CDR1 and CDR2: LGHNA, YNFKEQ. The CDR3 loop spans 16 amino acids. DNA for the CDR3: TGTGCCAGCAGCCAAGAAGGTGGTGGGAGTGGATACGAGCAGTACTTC. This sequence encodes CASSQEGGGSGYEQYF.

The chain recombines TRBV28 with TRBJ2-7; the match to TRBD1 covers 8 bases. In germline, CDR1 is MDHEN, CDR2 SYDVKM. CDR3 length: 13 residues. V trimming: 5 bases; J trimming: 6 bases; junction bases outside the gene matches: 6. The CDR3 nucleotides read TGTGCCAGCAGTAACACAGGGGGTCGCGAGCAGTACTTC. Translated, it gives CASSNTGGREQYF.